The rows below give T cell receptor beta chains drawn from one sample of a study of shared clonotypes between healthy human individuals. The protocol was immunoSEQ multiplex PCR, while the TCRdb copy is restricted to in-frame clones and leaves out a portion. The repertoire holds about 2 million clones, with 85% to 95% as singletons. Sequencing was done on a sample of naive CD8+ T cells sorted from blood. The origin of the receptors is a man between 18 and 29 years old in good health. CDR3s include the opening cysteine and the closing phenylalanine or tryptophan. Each record gives: V gene, D gene, clone size, J gene, CDR3 protein, CDR3 DNA. D genes are given only for firm matches. Size is stated for part of the rows, as once, few or many counts, or as a class when the clone is expanded.

>TRBV5-4|-|once|TRBJ2-3
CASSQPGGTDTQYF
TGTGCCAGCAGCCAGCCCGGCGGCACAGATACGCAGTATTTT
>TRBV7-9|TRBD2|-|TRBJ2-1
CASSLRTSEDRNEQFF
TGTGCCAGCAGCCTACGGACTAGCGAGGATCGGAATGAGCAGTTCTTC
>TRBV7-8|-|-|TRBJ2-7
CASSLGAYGVFSYEQYF
TGTGCCAGCAGCTTGGGGGCTTACGGCGTATTCTCCTACGAGCAGTACTTC
>TRBV7-8|-|-|TRBJ1-3
CASSLASWAGDGNTIYF
TGTGCCAGCAGCTTAGCCAGTTGGGCAGGGGATGGAAACACCATATATTTT
>TRBV2|TRBD1|-|TRBJ1-2
CASSQPRDSYGYTF
TGTGCCAGCAGTCAGCCCCGGGACAGCTATGGCTACACCTTC
>TRBV29-1|-|-|TRBJ1-1
CSVDYGATNTEAFF
TGCAGCGTTGATTACGGGGCGACGAACACTGAAGCTTTCTTT
>TRBV9|TRBD2|-|TRBJ2-1
CASSTSGTSFNEQFF
TGTGCCAGCAGCACCTCCGGGACTAGTTTTAATGAGCAGTTCTTC
>TRBV6-1|TRBD1|-|TRBJ2-2
CASSDYRGQSGELFF
TGTGCCAGCAGTGACTACAGGGGGCAATCCGGGGAGCTGTTTTTT
>TRBV10-2|-|-|TRBJ2-2
CASSATGNTGELFF
TGCGCCAGCAGTGCTACAGGGAACACCGGGGAGCTGTTTTTT
>TRBV9|-|-|TRBJ2-5
CASSGNQETQYF
TGTGCCAGCAGCGGGAACCAAGAGACCCAGTACTTC
>TRBV7-6|-|-|TRBJ2-1
CASSLGAAPYNEQFF
TGTGCCAGCAGCTTAGGGGCAGCACCCTACAATGAGCAGTTCTTC
>TRBV6-6|-|-|TRBJ1-5
CASSWGDISNQPQHF
TGTGCCAGCAGTTGGGGCGATATTAGTAATCAGCCCCAGCATTTT
>TRBV28|-|-|TRBJ2-7
CASSNPESSYEQYF
TGTGCCAGCAGTAATCCGGAAAGCTCCTACGAGCAGTACTTC
>TRBV6-5|-|-|TRBJ2-5
CASRGGAKETQYF
TGTGCCAGCAGAGGGGGGGCCAAGGAGACCCAGTACTTC
>TRBV19|-|-|TRBJ2-7
CASSKTGYEQYF
TGTGCCAGTAGTAAAACAGGCTACGAGCAGTACTTC
>TRBV4-1|-|-|TRBJ2-7
CASSQARGSTYEQYF
TGCGCCAGCAGCCAAGCTCGTGGCAGCACCTACGAGCAGTACTTC
>TRBV5-8|-|once|TRBJ1-2
CASSPDTDGYTF
TGTGCCAGCAGCCCGGACACGGATGGCTACACCTTC
>TRBV7-9|-|-|TRBJ2-5
CASSLTQETQYF
TGTGCCAGCAGCTTAACTCAAGAGACCCAGTACTTC
>TRBV13|TRBD2|-|TRBJ2-5
CASSGWTSGTEETQYF
TGTGCCAGCAGCGGATGGACTAGCGGGACGGAGGAGACCCAGTACTTC
>TRBV7-7|-|-|TRBJ2-5
CASTPDVAGVQTQYF
TGTGCTAGCACCCCCGACGTGGCAGGGGTACAGACCCAGTACTTC
>TRBV4-2|-|-|TRBJ2-1
CASKGGESFNEQFF
TGTGCCAGTAAGGGGGGGGAAAGCTTCAATGAGCAGTTCTTC
>TRBV29-1|TRBD1|-|TRBJ2-3
CSVDDRDEADTQYF
TGCAGCGTTGATGACAGGGATGAGGCAGATACGCAGTATTTT
>TRBV6-1|-|-|TRBJ1-4
CASSDIDRSTNEKLFF
TGTGCCAGCAGTGATATTGACAGGTCAACTAATGAAAAACTGTTTTTT
>TRBV11-2|TRBD2|-|TRBJ2-5
CASSPVRGSGEETQYF
TGTGCCAGCAGCCCAGTTCGAGGTAGCGGGGAAGAGACCCAGTACTTC
>TRBV27|-|-|TRBJ2-1
CASSISGSYNEQFF
TGTGCCAGCAGTATAAGCGGTTCCTACAATGAGCAGTTCTTC
>TRBV4-1|TRBD1|-|TRBJ2-1
CASSHQGDEQFF
TGCGCCAGCAGCCACCAGGGGGATGAGCAGTTCTTC